This TCR beta chain emerged from a study of human T cells and chemical hapten exposure. Study in general: Subjects had 2% DPC placed on about 2 cm by about 2 cm of upper inner arm skin for sensitization. Slight volume differences across pooled libraries mainly accounted for varying per-sample TCR yields. Study-wide findings and caveats: Having alopecia, the donors may differ immunologically from healthy people.

As to time point: patch test 1, 2 weeks after DPC sensitization. Described treatment: therapeutic diphenylcyclopropenone sensitization with weekly scalp DPC. The study extracted total RNA from unfractionated whole blood. TCRdb reprocessed the RACE reads with MiXCR, giving one entry per CDR3 protein. The sample contains about 360,000 distinct CDR3 sequences, approximately 6.3% of which appear only once. This clonotype was recorded a few times. Its antigen is currently unknown. This receptor was identified in a woman under 30 with alopecia areata. Some clones in this sample may be carry-over from other donors' samples. Sequencing used whole blood, obtained in connection with sensitization to the hapten diphenylcyclopropenone (DPC).

Here the CDR3 reads CAGQGGFGYGYTF. CDR3 DNA sequence: TGTGCCGGACAGGGCGGGTTTGGCTATGGCTACACCTTC. This rearrangement joins TRBV28 to TRBJ1-2; TRBD1 matches at 8 bases. Trimming cost V 11 bases and J 4 bases; bases outside gene matches: 9. The length of the CDR3 is 13 residues. Germline V lookup: CDR1 MDHEN, CDR2 SYDVKM.